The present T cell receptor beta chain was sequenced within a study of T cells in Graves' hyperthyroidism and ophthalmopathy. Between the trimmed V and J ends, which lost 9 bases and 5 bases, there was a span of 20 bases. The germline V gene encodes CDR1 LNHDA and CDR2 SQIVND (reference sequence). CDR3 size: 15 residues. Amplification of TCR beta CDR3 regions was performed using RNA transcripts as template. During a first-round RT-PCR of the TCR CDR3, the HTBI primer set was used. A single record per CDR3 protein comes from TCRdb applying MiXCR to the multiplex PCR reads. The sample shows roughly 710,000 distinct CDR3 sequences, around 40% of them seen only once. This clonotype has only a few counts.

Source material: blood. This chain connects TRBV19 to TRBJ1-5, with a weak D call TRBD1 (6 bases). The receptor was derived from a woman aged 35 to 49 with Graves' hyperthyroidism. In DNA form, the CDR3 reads TGTGCCAGCTCACCACAGGCAGGGGAGGATCAGCCCCAGCATTTT. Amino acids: CASSPQAGEDQPQHF.